Below, one T cell receptor (beta chain) is given with its context. Its antigen is unidentified. This sample stems from a study of shared clonotypes between healthy human individuals. Assay used: immunoSEQ multiplex PCR; TCRdb lists only in-frame clones, some missing. The table has 85,000 to 100,000 clones, around 68% seen once. Study-wide findings and caveats: Sequencing depth was predicted to influence how clonotypes are shared among donors. Estimated clonotype richness was generally higher in naive than memory subsets.

Sequencing used memory CD8+ T cells sorted from blood. Subset specified: CD45RO+ cells pooled with CCR7-negative TemRA cells. The clonotype comes from a man aged 25-45 years in good health.

The CDR3 loop is CASSTGLRNEQYF. CDR3 sequence (DNA): TGTGCCAGCAGCACAGGGTTGAGAAACGAGCAGTACTTC. The genes are TRBV7-2 and TRBJ2-7; tentatively, D is TRBD1 (6 bases). V lost 5 bases and J lost 5, with 13 bases in between. Per germline, CDR1 SGHTA and CDR2 FQGNSA. CDR3 length equals 13 residues.